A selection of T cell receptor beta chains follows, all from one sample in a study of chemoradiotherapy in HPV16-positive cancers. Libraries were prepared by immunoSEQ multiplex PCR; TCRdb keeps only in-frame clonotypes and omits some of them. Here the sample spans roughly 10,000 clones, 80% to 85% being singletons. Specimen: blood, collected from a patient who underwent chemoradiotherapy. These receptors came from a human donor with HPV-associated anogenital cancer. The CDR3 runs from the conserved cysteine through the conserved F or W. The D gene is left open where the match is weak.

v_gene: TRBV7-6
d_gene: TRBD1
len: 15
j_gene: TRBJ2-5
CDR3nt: TGTGCCAGCAGCTTACTTGTAGGGACAGAAGAGACCCAGTACTTC
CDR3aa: CASSLLVGTEETQYF

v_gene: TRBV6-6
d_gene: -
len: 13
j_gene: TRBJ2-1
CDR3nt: TGTGCCCGCCAACGGGACCCTTACAATGAGCAGTTCTTC
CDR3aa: CARQRDPYNEQFF

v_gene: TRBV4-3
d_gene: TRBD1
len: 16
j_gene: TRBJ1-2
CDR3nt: TGCGCCAGCAGTCAGCTACCGGGACAGCTAAACTATGGCTACACCTTC
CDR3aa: CASSQLPGQLNYGYTF

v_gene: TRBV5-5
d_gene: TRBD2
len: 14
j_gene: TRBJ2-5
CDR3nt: TGTGCCAGCAGCTGGGTCGCGGGGGGAGAGACCCAGTACTTC
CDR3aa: CASSWVAGGETQYF

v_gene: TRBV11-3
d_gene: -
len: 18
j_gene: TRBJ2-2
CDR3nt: TGTGCCAGCAGCTTAGATCGAGTCAGGAAAGGGGAAGCCGGGGAGCTGTTTTTT
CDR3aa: CASSLDRVRKGEAGELFF

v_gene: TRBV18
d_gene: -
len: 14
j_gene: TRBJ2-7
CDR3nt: TGTGCCACCCGGACGGGCTCCAGCTCCTACGAGCAGTACTTC
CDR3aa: CATRTGSSSYEQYF

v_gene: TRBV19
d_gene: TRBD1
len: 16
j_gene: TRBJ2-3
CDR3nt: TGTGCCAGTAGGAGGACGGGACAGGGGAGCACAGATACGCAGTATTTT
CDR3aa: CASRRTGQGSTDTQYF

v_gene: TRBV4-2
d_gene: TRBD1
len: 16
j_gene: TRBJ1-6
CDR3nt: TGTGCCAGCAGCCAAGGGTGGGGACAGGGAGATTCACCCCTCCACTTT
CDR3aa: CASSQGWGQGDSPLHF

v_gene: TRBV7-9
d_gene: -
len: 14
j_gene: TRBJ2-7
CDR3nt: TGTGCCAGCAGCCCCGCGGACAACTCCTACGAGCAGTACTTC
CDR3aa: CASSPADNSYEQYF

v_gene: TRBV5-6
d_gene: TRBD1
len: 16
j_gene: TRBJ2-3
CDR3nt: TGTGCCAGCAGCTGGGGAGGGACAGGGTCCACAGATACGCAGTATTTT
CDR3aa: CASSWGGTGSTDTQYF

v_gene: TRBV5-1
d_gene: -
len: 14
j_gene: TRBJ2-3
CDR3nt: TGCGCCAGCAGTCGGAGGGCCGAGGGAGATACGCAGTATTTT
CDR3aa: CASSRRAEGDTQYF